This is a list of T cell receptor beta chains from one sample in a study of human T cells and chemical hapten exposure. TCRdb analysed the 5' RACE reads with MiXCR anew, one entry per CDR3 protein. In the table there are 130,000 or so distinct CDR3 sequences, approximately 4% of which are singletons. Receptor source: a female donor in good health. Each CDR3 is given with its conserved first and last residue. D genes are given only for firm matches. Clone sizes are given selectively: once, few, many, or a class where the clone is expanded.

length: 14; D: NA; V: TRBV5-1; J: TRBJ1-1; size: many; CDR3: CASSSVGYGLEAFF; DNA: TGCGCCAGCAGCTCCGTCGGTTATGGCCTTGAAGCTTTCTTT
length: 17; D: NA; V: TRBV5-1; J: TRBJ2-5; size: many; CDR3: CASSFGFRTDDQETQYF; DNA: TGCGCCAGCAGCTTTGGGTTCCGGACGGATGATCAAGAGACCCAGTACTTC
length: 15; D: NA; V: TRBV13; J: TRBJ2-7; size: many; CDR3: CASSTPDEAFNEQYF; DNA: TGTGCCAGCAGCACCCCGGACGAGGCGTTTAACGAGCAGTACTTC
length: 13; D: NA; V: TRBV6-5; J: TRBJ1-5; size: many; CDR3: CASRDSDYQPQHF; DNA: TGTGCCAGCCGGGACTCTGATTATCAGCCCCAGCATTTT
length: 13; D: NA; V: TRBV3-1; J: TRBJ2-2; size: NA; CDR3: CASSQAGSGELFF; DNA: TGTGCCAGCAGCCAAGCGGGGTCCGGGGAGCTGTTTTTT
length: 14; D: TRBD1; V: TRBV6-5; J: TRBJ1-5; size: many; CDR3: CATSRQGGNQPQHF; DNA: TGTGCCACCAGCCGACAGGGCGGGAATCAGCCCCAGCATTTT
length: 16; D: TRBD2; V: TRBV9; J: TRBJ2-3; size: many; CDR3: CASSQQRGGSTDTQYF; DNA: TGTGCCAGCAGCCAGCAGCGGGGCGGAAGCACAGATACGCAGTATTTT
length: 13; D: NA; V: TRBV30; J: TRBJ2-7; size: NA; CDR3: CAWNGGTGYEQYF; DNA: TGTGCCTGGAACGGAGGGACCGGCTACGAGCAGTACTTC
length: 11; D: NA; V: TRBV12-3/TRBV12-4; J: TRBJ1-2; size: many; CDR3: CASKSPGGYTF; DNA: TGTGCCAGCAAATCCCCAGGGGGCTACACCTTC
length: 12; D: NA; V: TRBV2; J: TRBJ2-7; size: many; CDR3: CASRPDSSEQYF; DNA: TGTGCCAGCAGGCCGGACAGTTCCGAGCAGTACTTC
length: 16; D: TRBD1; V: TRBV15; J: TRBJ1-2; size: many; CDR3: CATSRNRQGANYGYTF; DNA: TGTGCCACCAGCAGGAACAGACAGGGGGCCAACTATGGCTACACCTTC
length: 14; D: NA; V: TRBV13; J: TRBJ1-1; size: many; CDR3: CASSNDRMNTEAFF; DNA: TGTGCCAGCAGCAATGACCGAATGAACACTGAAGCTTTCTTT
length: 15; D: TRBD1; V: TRBV5-4; J: TRBJ1-1; size: many; CDR3: CASSWVDRGRTEAFF; DNA: TGTGCCAGCAGCTGGGTGGACAGGGGACGCACTGAAGCTTTCTTT
length: 16; D: NA; V: TRBV7-9; J: TRBJ2-7; size: many; CDR3: CASSLGGWGSSYEQYF; DNA: TGTGCCAGCAGCTTAGGGGGCTGGGGGTCCTCCTACGAGCAGTACTTC
length: 15; D: TRBD1; V: TRBV20-1; J: TRBJ1-6; size: many; CDR3: CSASPPGQGNSPLHF; DNA: TGCAGTGCTAGTCCCCCGGGACAGGGTAATTCACCCCTCCACTTT
length: 13; D: NA; V: TRBV5-4; J: TRBJ2-7; size: many; CDR3: CASSLDLTYEQYF; DNA: TGTGCCAGCAGCTTGGATCTGACCTACGAGCAGTACTTC
length: 15; D: TRBD1; V: TRBV7-2; J: TRBJ2-2; size: many; CDR3: CASSWRGQGAGELFF; DNA: TGTGCCAGCAGCTGGCGGGGACAGGGCGCCGGGGAGCTGTTTTTT
length: 13; D: NA; V: TRBV30; J: TRBJ1-2; size: many; CDR3: CAWDPNFGTGYTF; DNA: TGTGCCTGGGACCCCAATTTCGGGACGGGCTACACCTTC
length: 14; D: TRBD1; V: TRBV2; J: TRBJ1-2; size: few; CDR3: CASSGTGSYYGYTF; DNA: TGTGCCAGCAGTGGGACAGGGTCATACTATGGCTACACCTTC
length: 14; D: NA; V: TRBV27; J: TRBJ1-2; size: NA; CDR3: CASSSHWAQAGYTF; DNA: TGTGCCAGCAGTTCCCATTGGGCCCAAGCGGGCTACACCTTC
length: 15; D: NA; V: TRBV12-3/TRBV12-4; J: TRBJ2-1; size: many; CDR3: CASSFSSGADNEQFF; DNA: TGTGCCAGCAGTTTCTCGTCGGGGGCGGACAATGAGCAGTTCTTC
length: 11; D: NA; V: TRBV3-1; J: TRBJ1-1; size: few; CDR3: CASSQTGQAFF; DNA: TGTGCCAGCAGCCAGACAGGTCAAGCTTTCTTT
length: 14; D: NA; V: TRBV11-2; J: TRBJ1-3; size: many; CDR3: CASSLRGDGNTIYF; DNA: TGTGCCAGCAGCTTAAGGGGGGACGGAAACACCATATATTTT
length: 12; D: NA; V: TRBV7-9; J: TRBJ1-1; size: many; CDR3: CASSRVNTEAFF; DNA: TGTGCCAGCAGCCGCGTAAACACTGAAGCTTTCTTT
length: 15; D: NA; V: TRBV3-1; J: TRBJ2-1; size: many; CDR3: CASSQGPLDYNEQFF; DNA: TGTGCCAGCAGCCAAGGTCCCCTAGACTACAATGAGCAGTTCTTC
length: 15; D: TRBD1; V: TRBV15; J: TRBJ1-4; size: NA; CDR3: CATSRVLQGVEKLFF; DNA: TGTGCCACCAGCAGAGTACTCCAGGGGGTTGAAAAACTGTTTTTT
length: 14; D: NA; V: TRBV12-3/TRBV12-4; J: TRBJ2-3; size: many; CDR3: CASSLTVGTDTQYF; DNA: TGTGCCAGCAGTTTAACTGTGGGCACAGATACGCAGTATTTT
length: 11; D: NA; V: TRBV3-1; J: TRBJ2-7; size: many; CDR3: CASSQVGGQYF; DNA: TGTGCCAGCAGCCAAGTAGGAGGACAGTACTTC
length: 16; D: NA; V: TRBV11-1; J: TRBJ2-2; size: many; CDR3: CASSHTAQGGAGELFF; DNA: TGTGCCAGCAGCCACACCGCCCAGGGGGGGGCCGGGGAGCTGTTTTTT
length: 15; D: NA; V: TRBV6-2/TRBV6-3; J: TRBJ2-1; size: many; CDR3: CASSPLLEPYNEQFF; DNA: TGTGCCAGCAGCCCACTACTCGAACCCTACAATGAGCAGTTCTTC
length: 14; D: NA; V: TRBV7-9; J: TRBJ2-1; size: many; CDR3: CASSPQAGANEQFF; DNA: TGTGCCAGCAGCCCTCAGGCGGGCGCGAATGAGCAGTTCTTC
length: 15; D: NA; V: TRBV2; J: TRBJ2-3; size: few; CDR3: CASSGGGGFADTQYF; DNA: TGTGCCAGCAGTGGAGGGGGAGGATTTGCAGATACGCAGTATTTT
length: 13; D: NA; V: TRBV20-1; J: TRBJ2-7; size: many; CDR3: CSASGSCSYEQYF; DNA: TGCAGTGCCTCCGGGAGTTGCTCTTACGAGCAGTACTTC
length: 12; D: NA; V: TRBV18; J: TRBJ1-1; size: many; CDR3: CASSQTGIEAFF; DNA: TGTGCCAGCTCGCAGACGGGAATTGAAGCTTTCTTT
length: 13; D: TRBD2; V: TRBV11-1; J: TRBJ2-1; size: few; CDR3: CASSLEDQRGELF; DNA: TGTGCCAGCAGCTTAGAGGATCAGCGGGGGGAGCTCTTC
length: 14; D: NA; V: TRBV2; J: TRBJ1-2; size: NA; CDR3: CASSSRLANYGDTF; DNA: TGTGCCAGCAGTTCCAGGTTGGCTAACTATGGCGACACCTTC
length: 15; D: TRBD1; V: TRBV2; J: TRBJ1-1; size: many; CDR3: CASSQTGGLGTEAFF; DNA: TGTGCCAGCAGCCAGACAGGGGGTTTGGGCACTGAAGCTTTCTTT
length: 11; D: NA; V: TRBV2; J: TRBJ2-7; size: many; CDR3: CASSGYYEQYF; DNA: TGTGCCAGCAGTGGTTACTACGAGCAGTACTTC
length: 16; D: NA; V: TRBV4-2; J: TRBJ2-1; size: many; CDR3: CASSQSPGTTEGEQFF; DNA: TGTGCCAGCAGCCAATCCCCCGGGACCACCGAGGGGGAGCAGTTCTTC
length: 13; D: NA; V: TRBV7-2; J: TRBJ1-5; size: NA; CDR3: CASSLWEHQPQHF; DNA: TGTGCCAGCAGCTTATGGGAGCATCAGCCCCAGCATTTT
length: 14; D: NA; V: TRBV7-2; J: TRBJ2-3; size: many; CDR3: CASSEDYGTDTQYF; DNA: TGTGCCAGCAGCGAGGACTATGGCACAGATACGCAGTATTTT
length: 13; D: NA; V: TRBV20-1; J: TRBJ1-6; size: many; CDR3: CSAIGSSNSPLHF; DNA: TGCAGTGCTATAGGGTCAAGTAATTCACCCCTCCACTTT
length: 16; D: TRBD2; V: TRBV7-8; J: TRBJ2-1; size: many; CDR3: CASSLVGGSSYNEQFF; DNA: TGTGCCAGCAGCTTAGTGGGGGGGAGCTCCTACAATGAGCAGTTCTTC
length: 16; D: TRBD2; V: TRBV9; J: TRBJ2-1; size: many; CDR3: CASSVLSGGAFGEQFF; DNA: TGTGCCAGCAGCGTACTTAGCGGGGGGGCCTTTGGTGAGCAGTTCTTC
length: 16; D: TRBD1; V: TRBV12-3/TRBV12-4; J: TRBJ2-5; size: NA; CDR3: CASSPPTGGYQETQYF; DNA: TGTGCCAGCAGTCCACCGACAGGGGGGTACCAAGAGACCCAGTACTTC
length: 13; D: NA; V: TRBV11-1; J: TRBJ2-3; size: many; CDR3: CASTPRRADTQYF; DNA: TGTGCCAGCACCCCCCGGCGCGCAGATACGCAGTATTTT
length: 15; D: TRBD1; V: TRBV9; J: TRBJ2-1; size: many; CDR3: CASSSRQGRYNEQFF; DNA: TGTGCCAGCAGCTCCCGACAGGGAAGGTACAATGAGCAGTTCTTC
length: 14; D: NA; V: TRBV30; J: TRBJ1-5; size: NA; CDR3: CAWSLGQRNQPQHF; DNA: TGTGCCTGGAGTTTGGGCCAGCGTAATCAGCCCCAGCATTTT
length: 12; D: TRBD1; V: TRBV29-1; J: TRBJ2-1; size: many; CDR3: CSPRDRGNEQFF; DNA: TGCAGCCCACGGGACAGGGGGAATGAGCAGTTCTTC